The rows below give T cell receptor beta chains drawn from one sample of a study of shared clonotypes between healthy human individuals. Sequenced by immunoSEQ multiplex PCR; TCRdb stores in-frame clones only, minus some. In the table there are about 1.5 million clones, approximately 98% of which are singletons. Sequencing used naive CD4+ T cells sorted from blood. The receptors shown here come from a young man in good health. Both conserved end residues are part of each CDR3. Fields, in order: clone size, J gene, V gene, D gene, CDR3 protein, CDR3 DNA. A D gene is named only where the DNA matches it firmly. Rows give clone size only sometimes, using once, few, many, or a class for an expanded clone.

clone_size: .
j_call: TRBJ2-5
v_call: TRBV11-2
d_call: TRBD1
cdr3_aa: CASSVGQGVETQYF
cdr3_nt: TGTGCCAGCAGCGTGGGACAGGGGGTTGAGACCCAGTACTTC

clone_size: .
j_call: TRBJ1-5
v_call: TRBV28
d_call: TRBD1
cdr3_aa: CASTPGQGFSNQPQHF
cdr3_nt: TGTGCCAGCACACCGGGACAGGGGTTTAGCAATCAGCCCCAGCATTTT

clone_size: .
j_call: TRBJ2-5
v_call: TRBV5-6
d_call: TRBD2
cdr3_aa: CASQPLGTSGETQYF
cdr3_nt: TGTGCCAGCCAGCCTTTAGGGACTAGCGGGGAGACCCAGTACTTC

clone_size: .
j_call: TRBJ2-1
v_call: TRBV9
d_call: .
cdr3_aa: CASSVGQSEQFF
cdr3_nt: TGTGCCAGCAGCGTAGGACAGTCTGAGCAGTTCTTC

clone_size: .
j_call: TRBJ2-7
v_call: TRBV19
d_call: TRBD2
cdr3_aa: CASSIAVGRAVRGRTTYEQYF
cdr3_nt: TGTGCCAGTAGTATAGCCGTCGGGAGGGCCGTTAGAGGTCGGACTACCTACGAGCAGTACTTC

clone_size: .
j_call: TRBJ2-2
v_call: TRBV7-6
d_call: TRBD2
cdr3_aa: CASSSGLAGGAGELFF
cdr3_nt: TGTGCCAGCAGCTCCGGACTAGCGGGAGGGGCCGGGGAGCTGTTTTTT

clone_size: .
j_call: TRBJ2-5
v_call: TRBV2
d_call: .
cdr3_aa: CASSEGAGWGETQYF
cdr3_nt: TGTGCCAGCAGTGAAGGGGCAGGGTGGGGAGAGACCCAGTACTTC

clone_size: .
j_call: TRBJ2-7
v_call: TRBV7-2
d_call: TRBD1
cdr3_aa: CASSSAGTGGIYEQYF
cdr3_nt: TGTGCCAGCAGCTCAGCTGGGACAGGGGGCATCTACGAGCAGTACTTC

clone_size: .
j_call: TRBJ2-5
v_call: TRBV9
d_call: TRBD2
cdr3_aa: CASSVGVGAGVPETQYF
cdr3_nt: TGTGCCAGCAGCGTAGGGGTCGGGGCGGGAGTGCCAGAGACCCAGTACTTC

clone_size: .
j_call: TRBJ2-5
v_call: TRBV27
d_call: .
cdr3_aa: CASSFNGETQYF
cdr3_nt: TGTGCCAGCAGTTTTAATGGGGAGACCCAGTACTTC

clone_size: once
j_call: TRBJ2-2
v_call: TRBV27
d_call: .
cdr3_aa: CASSPRGRAVGPNTGELFF
cdr3_nt: TGTGCCAGCAGTCCTCGGGGCAGGGCGGTGGGGCCGAACACCGGGGAGCTGTTTTTT

clone_size: .
j_call: TRBJ2-3
v_call: TRBV18
d_call: .
cdr3_aa: CASSPSTDTQYF
cdr3_nt: TGTGCCAGCTCACCTTCTACAGATACGCAGTATTTT

clone_size: .
j_call: TRBJ2-7
v_call: TRBV2
d_call: .
cdr3_aa: CASGSGGASSYEQYF
cdr3_nt: TGTGCCAGCGGATCTGGGGGGGCCTCTTCCTACGAGCAGTACTTC

clone_size: .
j_call: TRBJ1-2
v_call: TRBV5-4
d_call: TRBD1
cdr3_aa: CASSLAGQGRYGYTF
cdr3_nt: TGTGCCAGCAGCTTGGCGGGACAGGGGCGTTATGGCTACACCTTC

clone_size: .
j_call: TRBJ1-1
v_call: TRBV7-2
d_call: .
cdr3_aa: CASSSQENTEAFF
cdr3_nt: TGTGCCAGCAGTTCACAGGAGAACACTGAAGCTTTCTTT

clone_size: .
j_call: TRBJ2-7
v_call: TRBV4-3
d_call: TRBD2
cdr3_aa: CASSQRLAGTYEQYF
cdr3_nt: TGCGCCAGCAGCCAACGACTAGCGGGAACCTACGAGCAGTACTTC

clone_size: .
j_call: TRBJ2-5
v_call: TRBV14
d_call: TRBD1
cdr3_aa: CASSLLTGTQETQYF
cdr3_nt: TGTGCCAGCAGCCTCTTGACAGGGACCCAAGAGACCCAGTACTTC

clone_size: .
j_call: TRBJ2-4
v_call: TRBV7-2
d_call: .
cdr3_aa: CASAQGGTKNIQYF
cdr3_nt: TGTGCCAGCGCCCAAGGGGGGACCAAAAACATTCAGTACTTC

clone_size: .
j_call: TRBJ1-2
v_call: TRBV6-6
d_call: .
cdr3_aa: CASSYSIGGDSHYTF
cdr3_nt: TGTGCCAGCAGTTACTCAATCGGGGGAGATTCTCACTACACCTTC

clone_size: .
j_call: TRBJ2-7
v_call: TRBV9
d_call: TRBD1
cdr3_aa: CASSVGQGAHYEQYF
cdr3_nt: TGTGCCAGCAGCGTGGGACAGGGGGCCCACTACGAGCAGTACTTC

clone_size: once
j_call: TRBJ1-5
v_call: TRBV6-4
d_call: .
cdr3_aa: CASSAGSNQPQHF
cdr3_nt: TGTGCCAGCAGTGCCGGTAGCAATCAGCCCCAGCATTTT

clone_size: .
j_call: TRBJ2-1
v_call: TRBV4-3
d_call: .
cdr3_aa: CASSRSWGSYNEQFF
cdr3_nt: TGCGCCAGCAGCCGATCCTGGGGCTCCTACAATGAGCAGTTCTTC

clone_size: .
j_call: TRBJ2-7
v_call: TRBV6-5
d_call: TRBD2
cdr3_aa: CASSPTSGAHEQYF
cdr3_nt: TGTGCCAGCAGTCCTACTAGCGGGGCTCACGAGCAGTACTTC

clone_size: .
j_call: TRBJ2-3
v_call: TRBV11-3
d_call: .
cdr3_aa: CASSLRGGNTDTQYF
cdr3_nt: TGTGCCAGCAGCTTGAGGGGGGGCAACACAGATACGCAGTATTTT

clone_size: .
j_call: TRBJ2-3
v_call: TRBV7-2
d_call: TRBD2
cdr3_aa: CASSLASGRVSTDTQYF
cdr3_nt: TGTGCCAGCAGCTTAGCTAGCGGGAGGGTAAGCACAGATACGCAGTATTTT